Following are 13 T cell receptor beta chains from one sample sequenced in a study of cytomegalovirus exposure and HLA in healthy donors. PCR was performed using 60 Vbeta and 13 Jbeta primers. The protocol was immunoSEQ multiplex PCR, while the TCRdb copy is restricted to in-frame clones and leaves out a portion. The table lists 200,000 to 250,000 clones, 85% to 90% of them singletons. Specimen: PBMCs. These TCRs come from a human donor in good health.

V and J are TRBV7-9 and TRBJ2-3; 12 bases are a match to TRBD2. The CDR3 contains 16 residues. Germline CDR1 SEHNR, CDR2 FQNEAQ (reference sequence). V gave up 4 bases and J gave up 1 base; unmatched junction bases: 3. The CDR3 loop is CASSSRLAGGTDTQYF. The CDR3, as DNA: TGTGCCAGCAGCTCCCGACTAGCGGGAGGCACAGATACGCAGTATTTT.

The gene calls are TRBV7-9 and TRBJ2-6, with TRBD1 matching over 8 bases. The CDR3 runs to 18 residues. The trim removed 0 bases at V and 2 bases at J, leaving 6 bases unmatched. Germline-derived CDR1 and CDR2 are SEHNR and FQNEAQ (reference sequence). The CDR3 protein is CASSLAMAGGTGANVLTF. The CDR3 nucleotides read TGTGCCAGCAGCTTAGCGATGGCAGGGGGCACTGGGGCCAACGTCCTGACTTTC.

CDR3 coding DNA: TGTGCCAGCAGTAAACTAGCGGGAGGAAAAGAGACCCAGTACTTC. This gives the protein CASSKLAGGKETQYF. The chain carries TRBV28 and TRBJ2-5, with TRBD2 identical over 12 bases. Trimming removed 5 bases from V and 3 bases from J; junction bases left unmatched: 4. Germline V gene sequence: CDR1 MDHEN, CDR2 SYDVKM. This CDR3 is built from 15 residues.

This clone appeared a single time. This CDR3 reads CASSPSGGIPQETQYF. In nucleotides, the CDR3 is TGTGCCAGCAGCCCTAGCGGCGGAATCCCCCAAGAGACCCAGTACTTC. This chain links TRBV7-3 with TRBJ2-5; TRBD2 aligns across 7 bases. J lost 1 base, V lost 5 bases, and 10 bases had no gene match. This CDR3 has 16 amino acids. The germline V gene encodes CDR1 SGHTA and CDR2 FQGTGA.

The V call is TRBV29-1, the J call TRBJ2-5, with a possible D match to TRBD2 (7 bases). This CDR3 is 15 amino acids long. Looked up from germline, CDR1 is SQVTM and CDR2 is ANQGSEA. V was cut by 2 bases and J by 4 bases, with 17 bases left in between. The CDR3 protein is CSVEFTGRGAETQYF. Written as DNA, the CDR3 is TGCAGCGTTGAATTCACGGGACGGGGGGCAGAGACCCAGTACTTC.

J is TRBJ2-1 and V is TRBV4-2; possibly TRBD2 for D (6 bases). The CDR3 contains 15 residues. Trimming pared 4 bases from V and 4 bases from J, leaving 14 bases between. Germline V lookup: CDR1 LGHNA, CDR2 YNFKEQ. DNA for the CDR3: TGTGCCAGCAGCCGGAGCGGGTCAGGTTACAATGAGCAGTTCTTC. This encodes CASSRSGSGYNEQFF.

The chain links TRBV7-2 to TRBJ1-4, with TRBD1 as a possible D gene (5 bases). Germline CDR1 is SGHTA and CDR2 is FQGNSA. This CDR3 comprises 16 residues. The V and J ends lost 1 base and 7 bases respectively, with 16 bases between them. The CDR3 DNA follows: TGTGCCAGCAGCTTAGGTCGTCCCAGGGTGGGTGAAAAACTGTTTTTT. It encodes CASSLGRPRVGEKLFF.

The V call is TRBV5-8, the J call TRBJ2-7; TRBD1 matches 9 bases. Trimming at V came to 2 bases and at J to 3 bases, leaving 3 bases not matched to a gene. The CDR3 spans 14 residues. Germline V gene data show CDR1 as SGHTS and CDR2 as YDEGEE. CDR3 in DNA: TGTGCCAGCAGCTTCCGGGACAGGGTCTACGAGCAGTACTTC. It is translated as CASSFRDRVYEQYF.

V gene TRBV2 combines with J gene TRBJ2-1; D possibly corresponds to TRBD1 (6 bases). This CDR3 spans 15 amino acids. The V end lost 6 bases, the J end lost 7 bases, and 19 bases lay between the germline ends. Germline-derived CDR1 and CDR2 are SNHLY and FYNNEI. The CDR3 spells CASSKTGTAGNEQFF. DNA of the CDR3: TGTGCCAGCAGCAAAACAGGGACGGCCGGGAATGAGCAGTTCTTC.

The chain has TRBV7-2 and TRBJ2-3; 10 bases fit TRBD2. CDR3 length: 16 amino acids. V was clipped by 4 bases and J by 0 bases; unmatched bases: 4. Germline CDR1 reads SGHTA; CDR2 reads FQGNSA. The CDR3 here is CASSSGLAVSTDTQYF. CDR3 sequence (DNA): TGTGCCAGCAGCTCTGGACTAGCGGTGAGCACAGATACGCAGTATTTT.

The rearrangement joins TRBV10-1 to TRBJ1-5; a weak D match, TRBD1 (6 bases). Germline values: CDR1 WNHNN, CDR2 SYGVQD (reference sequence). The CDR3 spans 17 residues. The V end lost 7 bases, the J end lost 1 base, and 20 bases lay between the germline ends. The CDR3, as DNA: TGCGCCAGCAAGCCGGGACACGTAACAAGGAGCAATCAGCCCCAGCATTTT. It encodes CASKPGHVTRSNQPQHF.

CDR3 loop: CASSLRYNSGANVLTF. Here the CDR3 DNA reads TGCGCCAGCAGCTTGAGATACAACTCTGGGGCCAACGTCCTGACTTTC. The chain is built from TRBV5-1 and TRBJ2-6; D is unresolved. Per germline, CDR1 SGHRS and CDR2 YFSETQ. The length of the CDR3 is 16 residues. Between the trimmed V and J ends, which lost 1 base and 0 bases, there was a span of 8 bases.

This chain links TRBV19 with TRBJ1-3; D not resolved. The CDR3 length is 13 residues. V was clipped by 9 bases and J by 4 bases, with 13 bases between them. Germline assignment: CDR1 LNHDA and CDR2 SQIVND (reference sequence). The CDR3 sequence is CASKPSAGNTIYF. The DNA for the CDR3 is TGTGCCAGCAAACCCTCCGCGGGAAACACCATATATTTT.